Below are 32 T cell receptor beta chains sequenced from a single sample in a study of PD-1 blockade in mismatch repair-deficient tumors. The table came from immunoSEQ multiplex PCR; TCRdb's copy has only in-frame clones and leaves some out. The sample lists some 120,000 clones, about 80% occurring once. Sequenced here: peripheral blood, sampled 60 weeks after starting pembrolizumab. The receptors were gathered from an adult with mismatch repair-deficient cancer.

V usage is TRBV5-1 and J usage is TRBJ1-1; no firm D call. The CDR3 totals 14 residues. The germline gives CDR1 SGHRS, CDR2 YFSETQ. The ends were cut back, 0 bases at V and 1 base at J, with 7 bases in the middle. As DNA, the CDR3 is TGCGCCAGCAGCTTGGACGGCTCGAACACTGAAGCTTTCTTT. Amino acid sequence: CASSLDGSNTEAFF.

This clone has only one observation. The chain has TRBV2 and TRBJ2-3; 8 bases fit TRBD2. This CDR3 region has 13 residues. Looked up from germline, CDR1 is SNHLY and CDR2 is FYNNEI. Unmatched junction bases numbered 5, after V lost 10 bases and J lost 2 bases. The CDR3 DNA reads TGTGCCACTCTAGCGGGCTTCACAGATACGCAGTATTTT. The encoded protein is CATLAGFTDTQYF.

This chain uses TRBV18 with TRBJ2-3; no definite D call. The germline V gene encodes CDR1 KGHSH and CDR2 LQKENI. The CDR3 length is 13 residues. V was trimmed by 5 bases and J by 1 base, leaving 7 bases between them. The CDR3 nucleotides are TGTGCCAGCTCAGTTCTGGGCACAGATACGCAGTATTTT. This translates into CASSVLGTDTQYF.

This chain links TRBV6-5 with TRBJ2-4, with 7 bases identical to TRBD2. V was clipped by 5 bases and J by 5 bases; unmatched bases: 6. There are 14 residues in the CDR3. Germline V gene sequence: CDR1 MNHEY, CDR2 SVGAGI. This CDR3 reads CASSTPRGENIQYF. In DNA, the CDR3 is TGTGCCAGCAGTACCCCCCGGGGGGAAAACATTCAGTACTTC.

The chain combines TRBV28 with TRBJ2-7; D ambiguous. Germline V gene lookup returns CDR1 MDHEN and CDR2 SYDVKM. The CDR3 loop spans 13 amino acids. Between the trimmed V and J ends, which lost 2 bases and 3 bases, there was a span of 8 bases. DNA for the CDR3: TGTGCCAGCAGTTTAACGAAAAACTACGAGCAGTACTTC. Translated, it gives CASSLTKNYEQYF.

J is TRBJ2-5 and V is TRBV6-1, with a tentative D call TRBD1 (5 bases). The CDR3 is 15 residues long. Trimming took off 0 bases at V and 5 bases at J, with 13 bases between the two ends. Per the germline V gene, CDR1 is MNHNS and CDR2 is SASEGT. The CDR3 DNA follows: TGTGCCAGCAGTGAAGCGCTCCTGGCAGGGGAGACCCAGTACTTC. Translating it yields CASSEALLAGETQYF.

This clone has a single count. The chain recombines TRBV4-2 with TRBJ2-1; D perhaps matches TRBD1 (6 bases). V lost 0 bases to trimming and J lost 2 bases, with 17 bases between them. The CDR3 totals 18 residues. Germline assignment: CDR1 LGHNA and CDR2 YNFKEQ. CDR3: CASSQDRTGRFTYNEQFF. CDR3 DNA sequence: TGTGCCAGCAGCCAAGATAGAACAGGGCGCTTTACCTACAATGAGCAGTTCTTC.

V usage is TRBV30 and J usage is TRBJ1-3; D unclear. Germline CDR1 reads GTSNPN; CDR2 reads SVGIG (reference sequence). The ends were cut back, 2 bases at V and 4 bases at J, with 9 bases in the middle. The CDR3 extends over 13 amino acids. CDR3 protein: CAWSKIIGNTIYF. DNA for the CDR3: TGTGCCTGGAGTAAGATCATCGGAAACACCATATATTTT.

V and J are TRBV6-5 and TRBJ1-1, with D possibly being TRBD1 (5 bases). Germline CDR1 is MNHEY and CDR2 is SVGAGI. The CDR3 runs 14 residues. The V and J ends lost 7 bases and 0 bases respectively, with 12 bases between them. In DNA, the CDR3 is TGTGCCAGCAAAAGGGACCCTATGAACACTGAAGCTTTCTTT. This encodes CASKRDPMNTEAFF.

This clone came up once. The chain has TRBV5-6 and TRBJ2-3, with D perhaps matching TRBD2 (5 bases). The CDR3 length is 16 residues. The V end was cut by 4 bases, the J end by 0 bases, with 15 bases between. Germline V gives CDR1 SGHDT, CDR2 YYEEEE. This CDR3 is CASSPGILASTDTQYF. Written as DNA, the CDR3 is TGTGCCAGCAGCCCGGGGATCTTAGCGAGCACAGATACGCAGTATTTT. Based on the CDR3 plus reference TRBV5-6 and TRBJ2-3, the full variable domain is DAGVTQSPTHLIKTRGQQVTLRCSPKSGHDTVSWYQQALGQGPQFIFQYYEEEERQRGNFPDRFSGHQFPNYSSELNVNALLLGDSALYLCASSPGILASTDTQYFGPGTRLTVL.

This clone was seen more than once but under ten times. The V and J genes are TRBV7-6 and TRBJ1-2; D is perhaps TRBD1 (5 bases). V shed 5 bases and J shed 6 bases, with 13 bases lying between them. The germline V gene encodes CDR1 SGHVS and CDR2 FNYEAQ. The CDR3 loop spans 13 amino acids. The CDR3 loop reads CASSPGTTDGYTF. DNA for the CDR3: TGTGCCAGCAGCCCCGGGACTACTGATGGCTACACCTTC.

The sample holds many counts of this clone. This chain joins TRBV27 and TRBJ2-7; no firm D call. The length of the CDR3 is 12 residues. The germline V gene encodes CDR1 MNHEY and CDR2 SMNVEV (reference sequence). Trimming pared 6 bases from V and 5 bases from J, leaving 11 bases between. In DNA, the CDR3 is TGTGCCAGCAGCACAGACTTGGACGAGCAGTACTTC. As protein: CASSTDLDEQYF.

The rearrangement joins TRBV10-3 to TRBJ2-7; tentatively, D is TRBD1 or TRBD2 (5 bases each). The CDR3 covers 10 residues. From germline, CDR1 is ENHRY and CDR2 SYGVKD. V shed 11 bases and J shed 5 bases, with 10 bases lying between them. CDR3 residues: CASGLNEQYF. The CDR3 DNA reads TGTGCCTCGGGGCTTAACGAGCAGTACTTC.

The J gene is TRBJ2-2, the V gene TRBV6-6; 9 bases fit TRBD1. The germline V gene has CDR1 MNHNY and CDR2 SVGAGI (reference sequence). V lost 6 bases, J lost 5 bases, and 10 bases stayed unmatched. The CDR3 extends over 16 amino acids. CDR3 nucleotides: TGTGCCAGCAGCTACGAAGGGACAGGGAGAACCGGGGAGCTGTTTTTT. Translation: CASSYEGTGRTGELFF.

This clone is judged large. At the DNA level, this CDR3 is encoded by other sequences in the same sample as well. The CDR3 is CASSIGGSYNEQFF. As DNA, the CDR3 is TGTGCCAGTAGTATTGGCGGGAGCTACAATGAGCAGTTCTTC. The rearrangement uses TRBV19 and TRBJ2-1; 7 bases align to TRBD2. J was trimmed by 3 bases and V by 3 bases; bases with no gene match: 2. Per the germline V gene, CDR1 is LNHDA and CDR2 is SQIVND (reference sequence). The CDR3 has 14 amino acids.

The genes are TRBV19 and TRBJ1-2; D not resolved. Germline values: CDR1 LNHDA, CDR2 SQIVND (reference sequence). V was clipped by 0 bases and J by 4 bases, with 18 bases between them. The CDR3 length is 17 residues. CDR3 nucleotides: TGTGCCAGTAGTATAGACCCCAGACGGGGAGAGAGCTATGGCTACACCTTC. Translated: CASSIDPRRGESYGYTF.

The chain recombines TRBV5-4 with TRBJ2-2, with 8 bases matching TRBD1. Germline CDR1 reads SGHNT; CDR2 reads YYREEE (reference sequence). The CDR3 is 14 amino acids. The V gene end was trimmed by 4 bases and the J gene end by 4 bases; junction bases not matched to a gene: 3. Here the CDR3 reads CASSRQGTTGELFF. Here the CDR3 DNA reads TGTGCCAGCAGCCGACAGGGGACCACCGGGGAGCTGTTTTTT.

As for this clone: The same CDR3 also results from other DNA sequences found in this sample. The chain combines TRBV11-2 with TRBJ1-3, with no clear D. The CDR3 is made up of 15 amino acids. V lost 1 base and J lost 0, with 7 bases in between. Germline V gene sequence: CDR1 SGHAT, CDR2 FQNNGV. In nucleotides, the CDR3 is TGTGCCAGCAGCTTAGGCCTAAGCTCTGGAAACACCATATATTTT. Translating it yields CASSLGLSSGNTIYF.

This chain uses TRBV4-2 with TRBJ2-1; TRBD2 matches at 11 bases. Trimming cost V 2 bases and J 0 bases; bases outside gene matches: 6. The V gene's germline CDR1 is LGHNA and CDR2 YNFKEQ. The CDR3 totals 18 residues. CDR3 in DNA: TGTGCCAGCAGCCAATCCTTAGCGGGAGGGACCTCCTACAATGAGCAGTTCTTC. It translates to CASSQSLAGGTSYNEQFF.

The chain links TRBV9 to TRBJ2-5; TRBD2 matches 7 bases. V was pared by 4 bases and J by 5 bases, with 17 bases of the junction left unmatched. Per germline, CDR1 SGDLS and CDR2 YYNGEE. The CDR3 runs to 17 residues. The chain's CDR3 is CASSSEGEGFGMETQYF. The CDR3 nucleotides are TGTGCCAGCAGCTCAGAAGGGGAGGGTTTCGGGATGGAGACCCAGTACTTC.

The chain combines TRBV7-2 with TRBJ2-1; D not certain. V was shortened by 10 bases and J by 3 bases, with 16 bases between the two germline ends. Germline CDR1 is SGHTA and CDR2 is FQGNSA. The CDR3 totals 14 residues. The CDR3 region is CATRRDWSYNEQFF. In nucleotides, the CDR3 is TGTGCCACCCGCCGTGACTGGAGCTACAATGAGCAGTTCTTC.

V is TRBV7-9 and J is TRBJ2-5, with 7 bases that match TRBD1. Germline loops: CDR1 SEHNR, CDR2 FQNEAQ (reference sequence). Losses at the gene ends were 5 bases for V and 1 base for J; bases not matched to a gene: 4. CDR3 length: 14 residues. The CDR3 spells CASSDRQGQETQYF. The DNA for the CDR3 is TGTGCCAGCAGCGATCGACAGGGCCAAGAGACCCAGTACTTC.

This clone appeared a single time. The chain couples TRBV4-1 to TRBJ2-7, with a tentative D call TRBD2 (6 bases). The CDR3 is 13 amino acids. CDR1 MGHRA and CDR2 YSYEKL come from the germline V gene. Deletions cut 3 bases from V and 4 bases from J, with 10 bases between. CDR3 sequence: CASSQGGVYEQYF. In nucleotides, the CDR3 is TGCGCCAGCAGCCAGGGCGGGGTGTACGAGCAGTACTTC.

The V call is TRBV29-1, the J call TRBJ2-3, with D possibly TRBD1 on 7 matching bases. Germline CDR1 reads SQVTM; CDR2 reads ANQGSEA. The CDR3 consists of 16 residues. Trimming shortened V by 8 bases and J by 0 bases, and 21 bases separated the two germline ends. CDR3 region: CSTTPRGASSTDTQYF. As DNA, the CDR3 is TGCAGCACCACCCCCAGGGGGGCCTCTAGCACAGATACGCAGTATTTT.

V is TRBV5-4 and J is TRBJ1-2; D may be TRBD1 (5 bases). The CDR3 loop spans 16 amino acids. V was shortened by 0 bases and J by 0 bases, with 12 bases between the two germline ends. The germline gives CDR1 SGHNT, CDR2 YYREEE (reference sequence). The CDR3 DNA is TGTGCCAGCAGCTTGGCAGGGCGCACTCCTAACTATGGCTACACCTTC. Its protein is CASSLAGRTPNYGYTF.

As DNA, the CDR3 is TGTGCCAGCAGCGTAGGAGGCGGTCCAGTGGTTGGCTACACCTTC. Its translation is CASSVGGGPVVGYTF. V and J are TRBV9 and TRBJ1-2; D ambiguous. The CDR3 extends over 15 amino acids. V lost 0 bases, J lost 7 bases, and 16 bases lay in between. The germline V gene has CDR1 SGDLS and CDR2 YYNGEE.

This clone occurred once. The chain combines TRBV25-1 with TRBJ2-1, with a possible D match to TRBD1 (6 bases). The germline gives CDR1 MGHDK, CDR2 SYGVNS. V lost 10 bases to trimming and J lost 7 bases, with 11 bases between them. The length of the CDR3 is 11 residues. DNA of the CDR3: TGTGCCACAGGGACAACAAATGAGCAGTTCTTC. Its protein product is CATGTTNEQFF.

The chain is built from TRBV7-9 and TRBJ2-5, with 11 nucleotides matching TRBD2. Trimming removed 5 bases from V and 7 bases from J; junction bases left unmatched: 12. Germline loops: CDR1 SEHNR, CDR2 FQNEAQ (reference sequence). This CDR3 contains 16 residues. The CDR3 loop is CASSQLAGEGRGTQYF. The DNA of the CDR3 is TGTGCCAGCAGCCAACTAGCGGGAGAAGGTCGAGGGACCCAGTACTTC.

This clone was detected only a few times. The V gene is TRBV5-4, the J gene TRBJ2-5; TRBD1 might be the D (6 bases). CDR3 length: 14 amino acids. CDR1 and CDR2 (germline): SGHNT, YYREEE (reference sequence). V gave up 0 bases and J gave up 1 base, with 7 bases separating them. CDR3 nucleotide sequence: TGTGCCAGCAGCTTGGCCAGGGGCCAAGAGACCCAGTACTTC. Protein: CASSLARGQETQYF.

The V and J genes are TRBV5-1 and TRBJ2-1, with TRBD2 identical over 8 bases. Germline loops: CDR1 SGHRS, CDR2 YFSETQ. This CDR3 is built from 15 residues. V lost 0 bases, J lost 4 bases, and 3 bases stayed unmatched. CDR3 amino acids: CASSLGGRTYNEQFF. In nucleotides, the CDR3 is TGCGCCAGCAGCTTGGGCGGGAGGACTTACAATGAGCAGTTCTTC.

This chain joins TRBV6-5 and TRBJ2-7; no definite D call. This CDR3 has 14 amino acids. V was pared by 7 bases and J by 5 bases, with 18 bases between. The V gene's germline CDR1 is MNHEY and CDR2 SVGAGI. The CDR3 region is CASKQGQALNEQYF. CDR3 coding DNA: TGTGCCAGCAAACAAGGCCAGGCCCTCAACGAGCAGTACTTC.

The chain uses TRBV11-3 and TRBJ2-1; a possible D gene is TRBD1 (6 bases). Germline V gene lookup returns CDR1 SGHNT and CDR2 YENEEA. Trimming pared 1 base from V and 1 base from J, leaving 17 bases between. The CDR3 consists of 18 residues. CDR3 nucleotide sequence: TGTGCCAGCAGCTTAGCTCCGGGACACCCGACGTCCTACAATGAGCAGTTCTTC. Translating it yields CASSLAPGHPTSYNEQFF.